These 21 T cell receptor beta chains share one sample of origin, sequenced in a study of CD8+ T cells in alopecia areata. RNA, once extracted, was reverse transcribed into cDNA for use as the sequencing template. Data came from immunoSEQ multiplex PCR; TCRdb stores just in-frame clones and leaves some out. This table has 150,000 or so clones, 65% to 75% appearing once. Sequencing was performed on CD8+ T cells sorted from blood, taken at week 0. These receptors were obtained from a human donor with alopecia areata.

For this clone: The same CDR3 arises from other DNA sequences in this sample as well. The chain is built from TRBV4-1 and TRBJ1-1; TRBD1 matches at 8 bases. Germline V gene lookup returns CDR1 MGHRA and CDR2 YSYEKL. The CDR3 spans 15 residues. V was pared by 5 bases and J by 7 bases, with 12 bases of the junction left unmatched. Here the CDR3 DNA reads TGCGCCAGCAGCTACAGGGATCAGGGGGCAGGTGAAGCTTTCTTT. Residues: CASSYRDQGAGEAFF.

The genes are TRBV27 and TRBJ2-2; D gene ambiguous. Germline V lookup: CDR1 MNHEY, CDR2 SMNVEV (reference sequence). This CDR3 has 15 amino acids. The V gene lost 0 bases and the J gene lost 4 bases, with 9 bases spanning the gap. CDR3 DNA sequence: TGTGCCAGCAGTTTATCGTTACAGAGCACCGGGGAGCTGTTTTTT. Its protein is CASSLSLQSTGELFF.

The chain combines TRBV30 with TRBJ1-6; 8 nucleotides line up with TRBD1. From germline, CDR1 is GTSNPN and CDR2 SVGIG (reference sequence). The length of the CDR3 is 11 residues. Germline trimming cut 5 bases from V and 9 bases from J; bases unmatched to any gene: 0. The CDR3, as DNA: TGTGCCTGGGACAGGGGTTCACCCCTCCACTTT. Translated, it gives CAWDRGSPLHF.

The chain recombines TRBV27 with TRBJ2-3; 7 bases agree with TRBD2. The germline gives CDR1 MNHEY, CDR2 SMNVEV (reference sequence). CDR3 length equals 17 residues. The junction had 12 bases not matched to a gene; V was cut back by 4 bases and J by 2 bases. The CDR3 DNA follows: TGTGCCAGCAGTTCGACCGCTAGCGGTGGAACCACAGATACGCAGTATTTT. Translating it yields CASSSTASGGTTDTQYF.

The J gene is TRBJ2-1, the V gene TRBV9, with D possibly TRBD2 on 6 matching bases. Per the germline V gene, CDR1 is SGDLS and CDR2 is YYNGEE. Trimming pared 0 bases from V and 4 bases from J, leaving 11 bases between. The CDR3 spans 15 residues. CDR3 DNA sequence: TGTGCCAGCAGCGTAGCGGGGGACGAGTACAATGAGCAGTTCTTC. It codes for CASSVAGDEYNEQFF.

This clone was detected once. The chain links TRBV7-9 to TRBJ2-7; D is perhaps TRBD1 or TRBD2 (5 bases each). Germline V lookup: CDR1 SEHNR, CDR2 FQNEAQ (reference sequence). The CDR3 length is 15 residues. V lost 1 base to trimming and J lost 4 bases, with 14 bases between them. As DNA, the CDR3 is TGTGCCAGCAGCTTAGTTGAGGGGAATTGGTACGAGCAGTACTTC. This translates into CASSLVEGNWYEQYF.

The chain couples TRBV6-1 to TRBJ2-3; D not resolved. In germline, CDR1 is MNHNS, CDR2 SASEGT. This CDR3 has 14 residues. Trimming left V 5 bases short and J 4 bases short, with 13 bases between. For the CDR3, the DNA is TGTGCCAGCAGTATCAGGCCCGGATCAGATACGCAGTATTTT. It encodes CASSIRPGSDTQYF.

The chain recombines TRBV27 with TRBJ2-3; 7 bases match TRBD1. V was clipped by 5 bases and J by 0 bases; unmatched bases: 8. Germline V CDR1 and CDR2: MNHEY, SMNVEV (reference sequence). This CDR3 has 16 residues. The CDR3 nucleotides read TGTGCCAGCAGTCCCCGGGACAGCTCTAGCACAGATACGCAGTATTTT. Translated: CASSPRDSSSTDTQYF.

This clone turned up a few times. The rearrangement links TRBV29-1 to TRBJ1-1; D gene unclear. Germline assignment: CDR1 SQVTM and CDR2 ANQGSEA. V lost 2 bases to trimming and J lost 1 base, with 5 bases between them. The CDR3 extends over 12 amino acids. DNA of the CDR3: TGCAGCGTTGAACCAGGGAACACTGAAGCTTTCTTT. Its protein product is CSVEPGNTEAFF.

The sample holds one count of this clone. This sequence joins TRBV5-6 and TRBJ2-7; unclear D gene. Per germline, CDR1 SGHDT and CDR2 YYEEEE. This CDR3 spans 12 amino acids. Trimming removed 3 bases from V and 0 bases from J, with 4 bases in between. The chain's CDR3 is CASSSPSYEQYF. The CDR3 coding sequence is TGTGCCAGCAGCTCGCCCTCCTACGAGCAGTACTTC.

The chain links TRBV13 to TRBJ2-7, with a tentative D call TRBD1 (5 bases). The ends were cut back, 2 bases at V and 5 bases at J, with 16 bases in the middle. From germline, CDR1 is PRHDT and CDR2 FYEKMQ (reference sequence). The CDR3 is 15 amino acids. CDR3 bases: TGTGCCAGCAGCTTAACGAGACAGCTAAGAAACGAGCAGTACTTC. It translates to CASSLTRQLRNEQYF.

The chain has TRBV6-1 and TRBJ1-6, with D tentatively TRBD1 (5 bases). The germline V gene encodes CDR1 MNHNS and CDR2 SASEGT. CDR3 size: 15 residues. V lost 1 base to trimming and J lost 9 bases, with 13 bases between them. The CDR3 is CASSEDKTARSPLHF. The DNA of the CDR3 is TGTGCCAGCAGTGAAGATAAGACAGCCCGTTCACCCCTCCACTTT.

The gene calls are TRBV27 and TRBJ2-7; 7 bases fit TRBD1. This CDR3 has 15 amino acids. CDR1 MNHEY and CDR2 SMNVEV come from the germline V gene (reference sequence). The junction had 9 bases not matched to a gene; V was cut back by 5 bases and J by 2 bases. In DNA, the CDR3 is TGTGCCAGCAGTGGGGTGGGACAGACAGCCTACGAGCAGTACTTC. Its protein product is CASSGVGQTAYEQYF.

The J gene is TRBJ2-7, the V gene TRBV19; unclear D gene. V lost 1 base and J 2 bases, leaving 9 bases between the germline ends. CDR3 size: 14 residues. The V gene's germline CDR1 is LNHDA and CDR2 SQIVND (reference sequence). The CDR3 region has the DNA TGTGCCAGTAGTATAGGAGGCAGTCCCTACGAGCAGTACTTC. The encoded protein is CASSIGGSPYEQYF.

V gene TRBV11-1 combines with J gene TRBJ2-7, with D possibly being TRBD1 (6 bases). This CDR3 has 13 residues. V lost 3 bases, J lost 3 bases, and 9 bases lay in between. From germline, CDR1 is SGHAT and CDR2 FQDESV (reference sequence). This CDR3 reads CASSFGGNYEQYF. The DNA for the CDR3 is TGTGCCAGCAGCTTTGGGGGCAACTACGAGCAGTACTTC. The complete variable domain, with remaining parts taken from reference TRBV11-1 and TRBJ2-7, reads EAEVAQSPRYKITEKSQAVAFWCDPISGHATLYWYRQILGQGPELLVQFQDESVVDDSQLPKDRFSAERLKGVDSTLKIQPAELGDSAMYLCASSFGGNYEQYFGPGTRLTVT.

This clone was observed a handful of times. The V and J genes are TRBV2 and TRBJ2-6; a possible D gene is TRBD2 (7 bases). Trimming cost V 6 bases and J 0 bases, with 12 bases left between them. This CDR3 comprises 16 residues. CDR1 SNHLY and CDR2 FYNNEI come from the germline V gene. DNA for the CDR3: TGTGCCAGCAGGGGGAGGGGGGCCTCTGGGGCCAACGTCCTGACTTTC. As protein: CASRGRGASGANVLTF.

By sample share, this clone is medium-sized. The gene calls are TRBV2 and TRBJ2-7; D remains ambiguous. The CDR3 extends over 13 amino acids. Per the germline V gene, CDR1 is SNHLY and CDR2 is FYNNEI. Deletions cut 4 bases from V and 3 bases from J, with 10 bases between. The DNA for the CDR3 is TGTGCCAGCAGTGGCCGCAGACTCTACGAGCAGTACTTC. This gives the protein CASSGRRLYEQYF.

The J gene is TRBJ2-3, the V gene TRBV9, with D perhaps TRBD2 (5 bases). This CDR3 has 15 residues. CDR1 and CDR2 (germline): SGDLS, YYNGEE. Between the trimmed V and J ends, which lost 4 bases and 5 bases, there was a span of 17 bases. This chain's CDR3 is CASSPRSSAGDTQYF. CDR3 DNA sequence: TGTGCCAGCAGCCCCCGGAGTAGCGCGGGAGATACGCAGTATTTT.

The V gene is TRBV5-6, the J gene TRBJ2-2; D possibly corresponds to TRBD2 (5 bases). This CDR3 region has 14 residues. From germline, CDR1 is SGHDT and CDR2 YYEEEE. V gave up 4 bases and J gave up 0 bases, with 7 bases separating them. The CDR3 DNA follows: TGTGCCAGCAGCCGGGGAACGAACACCGGGGAGCTGTTTTTT. Protein sequence: CASSRGTNTGELFF.

This clone has just one count. V and J are TRBV5-1 and TRBJ2-7; 7 bases align to TRBD1. The length of the CDR3 is 14 residues. Losses at the gene ends were 0 bases for V and 5 bases for J; bases not matched to a gene: 5. CDR1 is SGHRS and CDR2 is YFSETQ in the germline V gene. In DNA form, the CDR3 reads TGCGCCAGCAGCTTGGGGACAGGAGTAAACGAGCAGTACTTC. Translated: CASSLGTGVNEQYF.

The rearrangement links TRBV7-8 to TRBJ2-1, with D perhaps being TRBD1 or TRBD2 (5 bases each). Germline CDR1 SGHVS, CDR2 FQNEAQ. The CDR3 spans 15 residues. Between the trimmed V and J ends, which lost 3 bases and 8 bases, there was a span of 17 bases. DNA for the CDR3: TGTGCCAGCAGCTTTTCACCCACGCCGGGACATGAGCAGTTCTTC. This gives the protein CASSFSPTPGHEQFF.